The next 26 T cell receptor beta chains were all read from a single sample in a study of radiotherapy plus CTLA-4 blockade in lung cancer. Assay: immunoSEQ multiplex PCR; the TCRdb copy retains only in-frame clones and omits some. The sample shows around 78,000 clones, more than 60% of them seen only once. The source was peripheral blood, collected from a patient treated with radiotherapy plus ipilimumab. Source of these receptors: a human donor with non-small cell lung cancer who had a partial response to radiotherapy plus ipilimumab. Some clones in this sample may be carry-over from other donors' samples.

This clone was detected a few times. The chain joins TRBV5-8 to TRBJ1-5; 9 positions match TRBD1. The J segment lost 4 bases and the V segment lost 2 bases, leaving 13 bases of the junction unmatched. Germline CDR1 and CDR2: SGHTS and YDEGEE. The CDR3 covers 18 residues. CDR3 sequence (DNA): TGTGCCAGCAGCTTTATGGCAGTCGGACAGGGGAGGAATCAGCCCCAGCATTTT. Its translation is CASSFMAVGQGRNQPQHF.

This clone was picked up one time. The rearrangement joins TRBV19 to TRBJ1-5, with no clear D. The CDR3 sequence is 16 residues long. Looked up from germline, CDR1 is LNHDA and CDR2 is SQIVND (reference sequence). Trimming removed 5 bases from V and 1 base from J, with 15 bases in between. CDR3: CASSSPGDTSNQPQHF. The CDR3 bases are TGTGCCAGTAGTTCCCCGGGAGATACGAGCAATCAGCCCCAGCATTTT.

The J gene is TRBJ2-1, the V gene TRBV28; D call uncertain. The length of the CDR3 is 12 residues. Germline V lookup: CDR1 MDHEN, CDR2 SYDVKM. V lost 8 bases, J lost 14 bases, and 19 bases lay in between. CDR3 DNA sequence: TGTGCCAGCGGAGCATCACTAACCCGAGAGTTCTTC. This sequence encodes CASGASLTREFF. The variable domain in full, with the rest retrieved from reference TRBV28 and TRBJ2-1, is DVKVTQSSRYLVKRTGEKVFLECVQDMDHENMFWYRQDPGLGLRLIYFSYDVKMKEKGDIPEGYSVSREKKERFSLILESASTNQTSMYLCASGASLTREFFGPGTRLTVL.

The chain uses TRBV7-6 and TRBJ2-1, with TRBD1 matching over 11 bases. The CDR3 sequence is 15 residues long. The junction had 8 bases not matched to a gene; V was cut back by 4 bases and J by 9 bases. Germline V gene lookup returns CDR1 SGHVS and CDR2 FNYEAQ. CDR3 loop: CASSSGQGAYREQFF. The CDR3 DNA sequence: TGTGCCAGCAGCTCCGGACAGGGGGCTTACCGTGAGCAGTTCTTC.

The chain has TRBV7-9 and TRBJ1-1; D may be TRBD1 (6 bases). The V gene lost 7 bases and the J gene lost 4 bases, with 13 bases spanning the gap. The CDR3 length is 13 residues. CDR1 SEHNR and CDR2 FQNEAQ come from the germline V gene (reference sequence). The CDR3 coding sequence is TGTGCCAGCAATAGAGACAGGTTCACTGAAGCTTTCTTT. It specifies CASNRDRFTEAFF.

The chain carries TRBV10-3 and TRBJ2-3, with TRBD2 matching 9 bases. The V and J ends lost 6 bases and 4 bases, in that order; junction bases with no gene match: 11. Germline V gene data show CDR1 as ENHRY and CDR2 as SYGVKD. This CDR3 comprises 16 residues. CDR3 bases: TGTGCCATCAGGTCGGGCGGGGGGGCCAGGGCAGATACGCAGTATTTT. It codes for CAIRSGGGARADTQYF.

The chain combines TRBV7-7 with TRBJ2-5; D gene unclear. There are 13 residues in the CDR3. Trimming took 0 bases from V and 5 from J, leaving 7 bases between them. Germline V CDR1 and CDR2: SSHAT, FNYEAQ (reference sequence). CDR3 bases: TGTGCCAGCAGCTTAGCCCAGTTGGAGACCCAGTACTTC. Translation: CASSLAQLETQYF.

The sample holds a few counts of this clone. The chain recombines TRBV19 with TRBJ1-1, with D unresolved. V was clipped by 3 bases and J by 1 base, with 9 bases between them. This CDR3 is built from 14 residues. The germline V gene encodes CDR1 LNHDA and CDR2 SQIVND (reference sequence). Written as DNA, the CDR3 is TGTGCCAGTAGTATCCCCCTATGGAACACTGAAGCTTTCTTT. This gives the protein CASSIPLWNTEAFF.

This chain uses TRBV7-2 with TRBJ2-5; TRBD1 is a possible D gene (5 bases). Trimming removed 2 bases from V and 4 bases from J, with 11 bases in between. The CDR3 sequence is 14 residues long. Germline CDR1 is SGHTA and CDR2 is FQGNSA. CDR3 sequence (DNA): TGTGCCAGCAGCTTACAGGGTGGAGCAGAGACCCAGTACTTC. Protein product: CASSLQGGAETQYF.

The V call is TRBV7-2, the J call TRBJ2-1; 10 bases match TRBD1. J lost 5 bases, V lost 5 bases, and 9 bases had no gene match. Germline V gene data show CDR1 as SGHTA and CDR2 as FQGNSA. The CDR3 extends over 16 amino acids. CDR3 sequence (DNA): TGTGCCAGCAGCGTCTCCGGGACAGGGGCCAACAATGAGCAGTTCTTC. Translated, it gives CASSVSGTGANNEQFF.

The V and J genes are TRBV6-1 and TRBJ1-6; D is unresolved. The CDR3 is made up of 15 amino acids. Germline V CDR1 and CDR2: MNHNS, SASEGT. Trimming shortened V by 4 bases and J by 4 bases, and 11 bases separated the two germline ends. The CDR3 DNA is TGTGCCAGCAGTGGGGCCCGACGGTATAATTCACCCCTCCACTTT. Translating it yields CASSGARRYNSPLHF.

The CDR3 spells CASSPKKLLYGYTF. The CDR3 bases are TGTGCCAGCAGTCCCAAGAAGCTCCTTTATGGCTACACCTTC. J is TRBJ1-2 and V is TRBV6-5; no reliable D call. The CDR3 consists of 14 residues. V lost 5 bases to trimming and J lost 5 bases, with 15 bases between them. Per germline, CDR1 MNHEY and CDR2 SVGAGI.

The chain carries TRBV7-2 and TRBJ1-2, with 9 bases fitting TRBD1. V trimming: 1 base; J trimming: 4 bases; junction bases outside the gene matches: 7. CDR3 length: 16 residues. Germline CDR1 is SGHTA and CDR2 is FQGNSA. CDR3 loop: CASSLVPDRGSYGYTF. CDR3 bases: TGTGCCAGCAGCTTAGTACCCGACAGGGGGTCCTATGGCTACACCTTC.

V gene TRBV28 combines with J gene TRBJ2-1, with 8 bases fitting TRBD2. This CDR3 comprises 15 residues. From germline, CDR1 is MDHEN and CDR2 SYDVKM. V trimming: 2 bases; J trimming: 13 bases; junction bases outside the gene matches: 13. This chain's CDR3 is CASSLMTAGALNQFF. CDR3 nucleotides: TGTGCCAGCAGTTTAATGACAGCGGGGGCACTGAATCAGTTCTTC.

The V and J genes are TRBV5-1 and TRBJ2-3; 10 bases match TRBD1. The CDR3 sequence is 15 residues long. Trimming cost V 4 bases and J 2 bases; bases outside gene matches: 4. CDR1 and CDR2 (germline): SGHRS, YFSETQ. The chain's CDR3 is CASSMTGGFTDTQYF. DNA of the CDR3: TGCGCCAGCAGCATGACAGGGGGCTTCACAGATACGCAGTATTTT.

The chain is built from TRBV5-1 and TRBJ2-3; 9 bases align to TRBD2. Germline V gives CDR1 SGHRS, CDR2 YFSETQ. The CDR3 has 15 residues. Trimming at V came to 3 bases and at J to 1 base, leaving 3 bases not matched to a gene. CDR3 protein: CASSYPSGGTDTQYF. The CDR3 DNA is TGCGCCAGCAGCTATCCTAGCGGGGGCACAGATACGCAGTATTTT. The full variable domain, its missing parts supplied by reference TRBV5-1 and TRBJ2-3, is KAGVTQTPRYLIKTRGQQVTLSCSPISGHRSVSWYQQTPGQGLQFLFEYFSETQRNKGNFPGRFSGRQFSNSRSEMNVSTLELGDSALYLCASSYPSGGTDTQYFGPGTRLTVL.

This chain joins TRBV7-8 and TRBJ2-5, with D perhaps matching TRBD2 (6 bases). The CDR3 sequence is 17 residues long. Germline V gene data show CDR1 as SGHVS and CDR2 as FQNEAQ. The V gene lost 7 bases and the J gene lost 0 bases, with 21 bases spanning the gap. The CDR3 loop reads CASTHPGTAGYQETQYF. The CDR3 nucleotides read TGTGCCAGCACCCATCCGGGGACTGCAGGGTACCAAGAGACCCAGTACTTC.

The chain's CDR3 is CASSPRTGQETQYF. CDR3 in DNA: TGCGCCAGCAGCCCTAGGACAGGGCAAGAGACCCAGTACTTC. The chain joins TRBV5-1 to TRBJ2-5; 8 nucleotides agree with TRBD1. J lost 2 bases, V lost 4 bases, and 4 bases had no gene match. Germline V gene sequence: CDR1 SGHRS, CDR2 YFSETQ. The CDR3 is 14 residues long.

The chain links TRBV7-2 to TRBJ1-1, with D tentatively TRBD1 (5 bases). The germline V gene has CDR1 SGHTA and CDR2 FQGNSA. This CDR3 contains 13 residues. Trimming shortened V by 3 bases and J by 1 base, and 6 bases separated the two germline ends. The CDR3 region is CASSFTGNTEAFF. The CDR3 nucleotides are TGTGCCAGCAGCTTTACAGGGAACACTGAAGCTTTCTTT.

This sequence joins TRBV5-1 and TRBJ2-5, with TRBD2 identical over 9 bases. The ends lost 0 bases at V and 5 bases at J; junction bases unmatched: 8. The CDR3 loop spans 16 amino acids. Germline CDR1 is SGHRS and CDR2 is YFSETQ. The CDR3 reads CASSLAPGTSMETQYF. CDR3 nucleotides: TGCGCCAGCAGCTTGGCCCCCGGGACTAGCATGGAGACCCAGTACTTC.

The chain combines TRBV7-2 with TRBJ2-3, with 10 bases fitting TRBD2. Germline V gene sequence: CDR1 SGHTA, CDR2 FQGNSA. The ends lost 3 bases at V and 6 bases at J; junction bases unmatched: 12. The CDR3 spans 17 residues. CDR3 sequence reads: CASSFGKAGGSADTQYF. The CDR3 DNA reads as TGTGCCAGCAGCTTCGGGAAAGCGGGGGGGAGTGCGGATACGCAGTATTTT. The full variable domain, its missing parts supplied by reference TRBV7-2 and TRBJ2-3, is GAGVSQSPSNKVTEKGKDVELRCDPISGHTALYWYRQSLGQGLEFLIYFQGNSAPDKSGLPSDRFSAERTGGSVSTLTIQRTQQEDSAVYLCASSFGKAGGSADTQYFGPGTRLTVL.

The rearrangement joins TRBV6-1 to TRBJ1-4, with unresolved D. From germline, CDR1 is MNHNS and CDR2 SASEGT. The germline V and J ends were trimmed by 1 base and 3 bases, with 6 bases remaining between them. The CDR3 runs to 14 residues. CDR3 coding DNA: TGTGCCAGCAGTGAAGGACGGGCTAATGAAAAACTGTTTTTT. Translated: CASSEGRANEKLFF.

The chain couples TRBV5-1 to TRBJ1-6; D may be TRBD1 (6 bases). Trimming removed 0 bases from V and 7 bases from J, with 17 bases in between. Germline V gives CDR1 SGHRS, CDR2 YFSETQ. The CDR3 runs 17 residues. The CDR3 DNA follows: TGCGCCAGCAGCTTGGAGGTAGCAGGGGCTGGAAATTCACCCCTCCACTTT. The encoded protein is CASSLEVAGAGNSPLHF.

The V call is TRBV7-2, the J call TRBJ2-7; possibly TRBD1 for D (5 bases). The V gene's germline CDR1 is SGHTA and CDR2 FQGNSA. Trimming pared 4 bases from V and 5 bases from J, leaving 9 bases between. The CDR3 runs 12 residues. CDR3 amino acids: CASSSQGHEQYF. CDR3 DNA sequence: TGTGCCAGCAGCTCCCAGGGCCACGAGCAGTACTTC.

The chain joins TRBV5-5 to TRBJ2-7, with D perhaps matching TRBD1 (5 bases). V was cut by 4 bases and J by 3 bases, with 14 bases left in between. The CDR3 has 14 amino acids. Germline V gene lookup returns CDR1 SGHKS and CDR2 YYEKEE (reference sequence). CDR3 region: CASSPPGYRYEQYF. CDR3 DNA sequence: TGTGCCAGCAGCCCCCCAGGGTATCGCTACGAGCAGTACTTC.

CDR3 sequence reads: CASSPRLESKTQYF. The CDR3 coding sequence is TGTGCCAGCAGCCCTCGACTAGAGTCGAAGACCCAGTACTTC. The genes are TRBV9 and TRBJ2-5; possibly TRBD2 for D (6 bases). CDR3 length: 14 residues. V was pared by 4 bases and J by 6 bases, with 16 bases between. The germline CDR1 and CDR2 sequences are SGDLS and YYNGEE.